Listed below are T cell receptor beta chains from one sample, sequenced in a study of STAT5B mutations in CD4+ large granular lymphocyte leukemia. Here immunoSEQ multiplex PCR was the method, and the copy in TCRdb shows in-frame clones only, minus some. The sample has about 40,000 clones, 75% to 85% seen once. The specimen was CD4+ T cells from blood buffy coats. The receptor source for this set is a human donor in good health. Each CDR3 is given with its conserved first and last residue. The D gene is left open where the match is weak. Clone size, where shown, is once, few, many, or a class for clones that have expanded.

>NA|NA|TRBJ2-7|TRBV11-3
CASSLGPGDEQYF
TGTGCCAGCAGCTTAGGTCCTGGGGACGAGCAGTACTTC
>NA|NA|TRBJ2-7|TRBV2
CASSEAARHEQYF
TGTGCCAGCAGTGAAGCCGCGAGGCACGAGCAGTACTTC
>NA|NA|TRBJ2-2|TRBV5-6
CASSAPLGGGNTGELFF
TGTGCCAGCAGCGCACCGCTTGGCGGTGGAAACACCGGGGAGCTGTTTTTT
>NA|NA|TRBJ1-3|TRBV14
CASSQAPGLGGNTIYF
TGTGCCAGCAGCCAAGCCCCCGGACTGGGAGGAAACACCATATATTTT
>NA|NA|TRBJ1-1|TRBV15
CATSRVSPNTEAFF
TGTGCCACCAGCAGAGTTTCACCTAACACTGAAGCTTTCTTT
>few|NA|TRBJ2-3|TRBV4-1
CASSPPGGRQYF
TGCGCCAGCAGTCCTCCGGGTGGCCGGCAGTATTTT
>NA|NA|TRBJ2-3|TRBV5-1
CASTPAGADTQYF
TGCGCCAGCACCCCCGCCGGGGCAGATACGCAGTATTTT
>NA|NA|TRBJ2-2|TRBV2
CASSGLQGNTGELFF
TGTGCCAGCAGTGGGCTACAGGGGAACACCGGGGAGCTGTTTTTT
>NA|NA|TRBJ2-3|TRBV2
CASSGTYTDTQYF
TGTGCCAGCAGTGGAACGTACACAGATACGCAGTATTTT
>NA|NA|TRBJ2-7|TRBV28
CASTNPREQYF
TGTGCCAGCACCAACCCTAGGGAGCAGTACTTC
>NA|NA|TRBJ1-1|TRBV4-3
CASSLGQTNSYDEAFF
TGCGCCAGCAGCCTCGGACAGACTAATTCCTATGATGAAGCTTTCTTT
>NA|TRBD1|TRBJ2-1|TRBV10-3
CAISMDRGNYNEQFF
TGTGCCATCAGTATGGACAGGGGCAACTACAATGAGCAGTTCTTC
>NA|NA|TRBJ2-1|TRBV11-3
CASSLGWAAYNEQFF
TGTGCCAGCAGCTTAGGGTGGGCCGCGTACAATGAGCAGTTCTTC
>NA|NA|TRBJ1-5|TRBV18
CASSPAGGYSNQPQHF
TGTGCCAGCTCACCAGCGGGAGGTTATAGCAATCAGCCCCAGCATTTT
>NA|NA|TRBJ1-2|TRBV10-3
CAISPSGGLYGYTF
TGTGCCATCAGTCCCTCCGGGGGGCTCTATGGCTACACCTTC
>NA|TRBD1|TRBJ2-7|TRBV18
CASSPLDSGTGGTYEQYF
TGTGCCAGCTCACCACTGGATTCCGGGACAGGAGGAACCTACGAGCAGTACTTC
>NA|NA|TRBJ2-5|TRBV5-1
CASTHRDSGQETQYF
TGCGCCAGCACCCACCGGGACTCGGGCCAAGAGACCCAGTACTTC
>NA|TRBD2|TRBJ2-4|TRBV5-6
CASSPERTSGRGAKNIQYF
TGTGCCAGCAGCCCAGAAAGGACTAGCGGGAGGGGCGCCAAAAACATTCAGTACTTC
>NA|NA|TRBJ2-2|TRBV6-4
CASSQDRNTGELFF
TGTGCCAGCAGTCAAGACAGAAACACCGGGGAGCTGTTTTTT
>NA|NA|TRBJ1-2|TRBV7-5
CARSLLRANYGYTF
TGTGCCAGAAGCCTCTTACGGGCTAACTATGGCTACACCTTC
>NA|TRBD2|TRBJ2-1|TRBV30
CAWSPRAGVNEQFF
TGTGCCTGGAGCCCTAGAGCGGGAGTAAATGAGCAGTTCTTC
>NA|NA|TRBJ2-3|TRBV6-6
CASSYRRQGGTDTQYF
TGTGCCAGCAGTTACCGTAGACAGGGAGGGACAGATACGCAGTATTTT
>NA|NA|TRBJ2-6|TRBV5-1
CASWTGGFGANVLTF
TGCGCCAGTTGGACTGGGGGTTTTGGGGCCAACGTCCTGACTTTC
>NA|NA|TRBJ2-7|TRBV28
CASSLPGPYEQYF
TGTGCCAGCAGTTTGCCAGGGCCCTACGAGCAGTACTTC